This is a list of T cell receptor beta chains from one sample in a study of CD8+CD57+ T cells in acquired aplastic anemia. Each CDR3 protein gets one entry after TCRdb re-called the reads with MiXCR. This sample has 200,000 to 250,000 distinct CDR3 sequences, with roughly 33% found just once. Material: sorted CD4+, CD8+, or CD8+CD57+ T cells (not recorded which) from PBMCs. The receptors were sampled from a human donor in good health, serving as a control. Each CDR3 is given with its conserved first and last residue. A D gene is named only where the DNA matches it firmly. Expanded clones are given a class, and other clones once, few, many or no size at all.

D	V	length	J	size	CDR3	DNA
TRBD1	TRBV20-1	13	TRBJ1-2	NA	CSASGTGGYGYTF	TGCAGTGCCAGCGGGACAGGGGGGTATGGCTACACCTTC
TRBD1	TRBV29-1	15	TRBJ2-7	NA	CSVALDRAYSYEQYF	TGCAGCGTTGCCTTGGACAGGGCCTACTCCTACGAGCAGTACTTC
TRBD2	TRBV20-1	13	TRBJ2-3	many	CSASAGVTDTQYF	TGCAGTGCTAGTGCGGGGGTTACAGATACGCAGTATTTT
TRBD1	TRBV29-1	14	TRBJ1-2	many	CSVSTRDRLSGYTF	TGCAGCGTTTCGACCCGGGACAGGCTGTCGGGCTACACCTTC
NA	TRBV5-1	14	TRBJ1-4	NA	CASSFEGSGEKLFF	TGCGCCAGCAGCTTCGAGGGGAGTGGGGAAAAACTGTTTTTT
NA	TRBV27	17	TRBJ1-5	NA	CASSLVTARTPYQPQHF	TGTGCCAGCAGTTTGGTCACAGCCCGAACTCCATATCAGCCCCAGCATTTT
TRBD2	TRBV19	15	TRBJ2-3	many	CASSWGGFGTDTQYF	TGTGCCAGCTCGTGGGGGGGTTTCGGCACAGATACGCAGTATTTT
TRBD2	TRBV2	15	TRBJ2-2	many	CASLAGSGNTGELFF	TGTGCCAGCCTAGCGGGGAGCGGTAACACCGGGGAGCTGTTTTTT
TRBD1	TRBV13	18	TRBJ1-5	NA	CASNFLGQGLWGNQPQHF	TGTGCCAGCAATTTCTTGGGACAGGGGTTGTGGGGCAATCAGCCCCAGCATTTT
NA	TRBV29-1	11	TRBJ1-3	NA	CSVEDGNTIYF	TGCAGCGTGGAGGACGGAAACACCATATATTTT
NA	TRBV10-3	14	TRBJ1-4	NA	CAISEGRGTEKLFF	TGTGCCATCAGTGAGGGACGAGGAACTGAAAAACTGTTTTTT
NA	TRBV10-3	13	TRBJ1-2	NA	CASVAGPVGGYTF	TGTGCCAGCGTAGCGGGCCCCGTTGGGGGCTACACCTTC
TRBD1	TRBV5-4	13	TRBJ1-1	few	CASSLGQGVEAFF	TGTGCCAGCAGCTTGGGACAGGGGGTTGAAGCTTTCTTT
TRBD1	TRBV5-1	16	TRBJ1-6	many	CASSLSGQGNNSPLHF	TGCGCCAGCAGCTTGAGCGGACAGGGCAATAATTCACCCCTCCACTTT
TRBD1	TRBV6-1	15	TRBJ1-3	NA	CASSGRTGSGNTIYF	TGTGCCAGCAGTGGAAGGACAGGGTCTGGAAACACCATATATTTT
NA	TRBV29-1	13	TRBJ2-6	many	CSVGRAGANVLTF	TGCAGCGTTGGTCGGGCTGGGGCCAACGTCCTGACTTTC
TRBD1	TRBV7-2	15	TRBJ1-2	many	CASSLPGGANYGYTF	TGTGCCAGCAGCCTTCCAGGGGGGGCTAACTATGGCTACACCTTC
NA	TRBV5-1	14	TRBJ1-1	many	CASSLNRQNTEAFF	TGCGCCAGCAGCTTGAACCGGCAGAACACTGAAGCTTTCTTT
NA	TRBV6-1	13	TRBJ1-6	few	CASKRPIFSPLHF	TGTGCCAGCAAACGGCCGATCTTTTCTCCCCTCCACTTT
TRBD1	TRBV27	15	TRBJ1-1	NA	CASSIPTTGGRETFF	TGTGCCAGCAGTATACCTACGACAGGGGGCCGAGAAACTTTCTTT
NA	TRBV20-1	13	TRBJ1-3	many	CSATGGSGNTIYF	TGCAGTGCTACCGGCGGCTCTGGAAACACCATATATTTT
NA	TRBV20-1	14	TRBJ2-1	many	CSALGWSSYNEQFF	TGCAGTGCTCTTGGTTGGAGCTCCTACAATGAGCAGTTCTTC
NA	TRBV20-1	16	TRBJ1-5	many	CSARDVSQGPNQPQHF	TGCAGTGCTAGAGATGTCTCCCAGGGGCCCAATCAGCCCCAGCATTTT
NA	TRBV24-1	16	TRBJ1-5	NA	CATSDSTGTVDQPQHF	TGTGCCACCAGTGATTCAACAGGTACAGTTGATCAGCCCCAGCATTTT
TRBD1	TRBV25-1	16	TRBJ1-3	NA	CATRTQGWLSGNTIYF	TGTGCCACTAGGACACAGGGGTGGCTCTCTGGAAACACCATATATTTT
TRBD1	TRBV20-1	15	TRBJ1-4	many	CSARDGTASSEKLFF	TGCAGTGCTAGAGACGGGACAGCGAGTTCTGAAAAACTGTTTTTT
NA	TRBV11-2	17	TRBJ1-2	once	CASSLISAVRGGYGYTF	TGTGCCAGCAGCTTAATTAGCGCGGTCAGGGGCGGCTATGGCTACACCTTC
TRBD1	TRBV2	13	TRBJ1-2	many	CASSSGQGRGYTF	TGTGCCAGCAGCTCGGGACAGGGTCGCGGCTACACCTTC
NA	TRBV12-3/TRBV12-4	13	TRBJ1-5	few	CASSFTGDQPQHF	TGTGCCAGCAGTTTTACGGGTGATCAGCCCCAGCATTTT
NA	TRBV5-5	12	TRBJ1-1	few	CASSFLNTEAFF	TGTGCCAGCAGCTTTTTAAACACTGAAGCTTTCTTT
NA	TRBV7-2	14	TRBJ1-3	NA	CASSPLASGNTIYF	TGTGCCAGCAGCCCATTAGCCTCTGGAAACACCATATATTTT
TRBD2	TRBV10-3	16	TRBJ2-7	NA	CAITQGLAGGLDEQYF	TGTGCCATCACCCAGGGACTAGCGGGAGGGCTCGACGAGCAGTACTTC
NA	TRBV6-5	15	TRBJ1-2	NA	CASSYSRLVLGGYTF	TGTGCCAGCAGTTACTCTCGCTTGGTACTGGGGGGCTACACCTTC
TRBD1	TRBV6-1	17	TRBJ1-2	NA	CASSKQGGNTETYGYTF	TGTGCCAGCAGTAAACAGGGGGGGAACACGGAGACCTATGGCTACACCTTC
NA	TRBV2	13	TRBJ2-7	NA	CASSQMVGVEQHF	TGTGCCAGCTCGCAAATGGTAGGGGTCGAGCAGCACTTC
NA	TRBV10-2	15	TRBJ1-6	few	CASSARWGTNSPLHF	TGCGCCAGCAGTGCCAGGTGGGGGACAAATTCACCCCTCCACTTT
NA	TRBV19	11	TRBJ1-2	many	CASSIGGTLSF	TGTGCCAGTAGTATAGGTGGGACGCTTAGCTTC
NA	TRBV6-1	12	TRBJ2-3	NA	CASRDRTKAQYF	TGTGCCAGCAGGGACCGGACCAAAGCGCAGTATTTT
NA	TRBV2	13	TRBJ2-7	many	CASSVVRAYEQYF	TGTGCCAGCAGTGTGGTCAGGGCGTACGAGCAGTACTTC
NA	TRBV20-1	14	TRBJ1-2	many	CSARDPAANYGYTF	TGCAGTGCTAGAGATCCGGCAGCTAACTATGGCTACACCTTC
NA	TRBV19	14	TRBJ1-4	NA	CASSMGSRREKLFF	TGTGCCAGTAGTATGGGCTCCCGCAGGGAAAAACTGTTTTTT
NA	TRBV9	14	TRBJ1-6	NA	CASSPDSGDSPLHF	TGTGCCAGCAGCCCAGACAGTGGAGATTCACCCCTCCACTTT
NA	TRBV7-2	16	TRBJ2-1	many	CASSPSIFPSYNEQFF	TGTGCCAGCAGTCCCTCGATCTTCCCTAGTTACAATGAGCAGTTCTTC
NA	TRBV12-3/TRBV12-4	11	TRBJ1-1	NA	CASSSDTEAFF	TGTGCCAGCAGTTCCGACACTGAAGCTTTCTTT
NA	TRBV20-1	12	TRBJ2-7	many	CSARDYQDEQYF	TGCAGTGCTAGAGATTATCAGGACGAGCAGTACTTC
NA	TRBV5-4	14	TRBJ2-7	many	CASSAGSHSHEQYF	TGTGCCAGCTCCGCGGGGTCACACTCCCACGAGCAGTACTTC
NA	TRBV7-8	14	TRBJ1-4	NA	CASSPRGTNEKLFF	TGTGCCAGCAGCCCTCGAGGAACCAATGAAAAACTGTTTTTT
NA	TRBV10-3	15	TRBJ2-3	many	CAISDGWGDTDTQYF	TGTGCCATCAGTGATGGGTGGGGGGACACAGATACGCAGTATTTT
NA	TRBV6-1	14	TRBJ2-7	NA	CASSSQRSNYEQYF	TGTGCCAGCAGTAGCCAACGAAGCAACTACGAGCAGTACTTC
TRBD2	TRBV20-1	17	TRBJ2-3	NA	CSAGGLAGVSGTDTQYF	TGCAGTGCTGGGGGACTAGCGGGAGTGAGCGGCACAGATACGCAGTATTTT
NA	TRBV2	15	TRBJ2-1	few	CASLAPLGQYNEQFF	TGTGCCAGCTTAGCCCCTTTAGGACAGTACAATGAGCAGTTCTTC
NA	TRBV7-9	14	TRBJ2-2	few	CASSEARVPGELFF	TGTGCCAGCAGCGAAGCCCGGGTTCCCGGGGAGCTGTTTTTT
NA	TRBV10-1	14	TRBJ1-4	many	CASSEAGANEKLFF	TGCGCCAGCAGTGAAGCGGGGGCTAATGAAAAACTGTTTTTT
TRBD1	TRBV5-6	14	TRBJ1-2	NA	CASSLMTGNYGYTF	TGTGCCAGCAGCTTGATGACAGGGAACTATGGCTACACCTTC
NA	TRBV30	13	TRBJ2-3	few	CAWKRSAVDTQYF	TGTGCCTGGAAAAGGTCAGCGGTAGATACGCAGTATTTT